This T cell receptor (beta chain) originates from a study of T-cell reconstitution after alpha-beta-depleted transplantation in children. General study points: Newly produced T cells mostly accounted for T-cell counts and diversity one year post-transplant. For some patients, TCRbeta diversity was high at day 60 because of recipient T cells and thymic progenitors that survived. Reportedly, roughly two months post-transplant, alpha-beta T cells arose from several hundred expanded graft clones.

Preparing the TCRbeta library involved the use of unique molecular identifiers. TCRdb re-called the PCR reads with MiXCR, one entry per CDR3 protein. The data contain some 120,000 distinct CDR3 sequences, about a tenth of them singletons. Germline V lookup: CDR1 DFQATT, CDR2 SNEGSKA (reference sequence). This CDR3 has 14 residues. Trimming shortened V by 0 bases and J by 5 bases, and 11 bases separated the two germline ends. This clonotype was observed at least ten times. Its antigen is currently unknown. The sequence was collected from a boy aged 2-15 years with acute lymphoblastic leukemia, due to receive a stem cell transplant. The sample consisted of PBMCs, taken before TCRalphabeta/CD19-depleted stem cell transplant. The J gene is TRBJ2-1, the V gene TRBV20-1; TRBD2 might be the D (6 bases). The CDR3 protein is CSARDVRRDNEQFF. The CDR3 DNA reads TGCAGTGCTAGAGACGTTCGGAGGGACAATGAGCAGTTCTTC.